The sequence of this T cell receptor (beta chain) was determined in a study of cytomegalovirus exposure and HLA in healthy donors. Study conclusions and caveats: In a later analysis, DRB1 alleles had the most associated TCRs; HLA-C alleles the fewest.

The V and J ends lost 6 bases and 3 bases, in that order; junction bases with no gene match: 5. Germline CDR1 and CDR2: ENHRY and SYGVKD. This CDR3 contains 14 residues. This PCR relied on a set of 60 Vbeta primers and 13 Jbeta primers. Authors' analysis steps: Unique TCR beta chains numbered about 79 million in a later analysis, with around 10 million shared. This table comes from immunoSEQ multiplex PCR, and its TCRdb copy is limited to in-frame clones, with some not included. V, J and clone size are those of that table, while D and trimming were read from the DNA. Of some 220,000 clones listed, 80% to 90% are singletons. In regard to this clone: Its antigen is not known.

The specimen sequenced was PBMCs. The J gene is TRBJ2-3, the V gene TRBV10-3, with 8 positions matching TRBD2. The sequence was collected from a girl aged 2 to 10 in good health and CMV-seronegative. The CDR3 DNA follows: TGTGCCATCAGCAGAGCGGGAGATACAGATACGCAGTATTTT. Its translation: CAISRAGDTDTQYF.